The rows below give T cell receptor beta chains drawn from one sample of a study of cytotoxic CD8 clonotypes in ibrutinib-treated CLL. Clones were sequenced by immunoSEQ multiplex PCR, and TCRdb holds only the in-frame ones, with some missing. Of about 130,000 clones listed, roughly three quarters are singletons. The sample consisted of PBMCs, taken after 12 months of ibrutinib treatment. The receptors come from a human donor with chronic lymphocytic leukemia. Each CDR3 is given with its conserved first and last residue. The order of the fields is V gene, J gene, D gene, clone size, CDR3 protein, CDR3 DNA. The D gene is left open where the match is weak. The size of a clone is reported for some rows only, either as once, few or many, or as a class for expanded clones.

TRBV28	TRBJ2-3	-	once	CASRTPSTDTQYF	TGTGCCAGCAGAACCCCTAGCACAGATACGCAGTATTTT
TRBV6-8	TRBJ2-7	-	-	CASSYSGTCGTGYYEQYF	TGTGCCAGCAGTTACTCGGGTACATGTGGGACTGGGTACTACGAGCAGTACTTC
TRBV7-2	TRBJ1-5	-	-	CASSLGGNSQPQHF	TGTGCCAGCAGCTTAGGAGGGAACAGTCAGCCCCAGCATTTT
TRBV6-5	TRBJ1-5	-	-	CASSYSIYGQPQHF	TGTGCCAGCAGTTACTCGATTTATGGACAGCCCCAGCATTTT
TRBV10-2	TRBJ2-3	TRBD2	-	CASRGLAGERADTQYF	TGCGCCAGTCGCGGACTAGCGGGAGAGAGGGCAGATACGCAGTATTTT
TRBV15	TRBJ2-7	TRBD2	-	CATSIPSGRDYEQYF	TGTGCCACCAGCATTCCGAGCGGGAGGGACTACGAGCAGTACTTC
TRBV18	TRBJ1-5	TRBD1	-	CASSAPGRGLQPQHF	TGTGCCAGCTCAGCCCCGGGGAGGGGGCTTCAGCCCCAGCATTTT
TRBV9	TRBJ2-7	TRBD1	once	CASSETGGFYEQYF	TGTGCCAGCAGCGAGACAGGGGGCTTCTACGAGCAGTACTTC
TRBV6-4	TRBJ2-6	TRBD1	-	CASSTGGSGANVLTF	TGTGCCAGCAGTACAGGGGGCTCTGGGGCCAACGTCCTGACTTTC
TRBV10-3	TRBJ2-7	TRBD2	-	CAIRPQGAGGLIGEQYF	TGTGCCATCAGGCCCCAGGGAGCGGGAGGACTTATAGGGGAGCAGTACTTC
TRBV28	TRBJ2-7	-	-	CASTQGPYEQYF	TGTGCCAGCACCCAGGGTCCCTACGAGCAGTACTTC
TRBV5-4	TRBJ1-2	TRBD1	-	CASSLQTGDRHGYTF	TGTGCCAGCAGCTTGCAGACAGGGGATCGCCATGGCTACACCTTC
TRBV7-2	TRBJ2-5	TRBD2	-	CASSFLAGDVTQYF	TGTGCCAGCAGCTTTTTAGCGGGAGACGTGACCCAGTACTTC
TRBV27	TRBJ1-1	-	few	CASSLSGAFHTEAFF	TGTGCCAGCAGTTTATCGGGAGCGTTTCACACTGAAGCTTTCTTT
TRBV11-2	TRBJ2-2	TRBD2	-	CASSSGASGMNTGELFF	TGTGCCAGCAGCTCAGGGGCTAGCGGGATGAACACCGGGGAGCTGTTTTTT
TRBV7-2	TRBJ2-2	-	-	CASSLTPTGELFF	TGTGCCAGCAGCTTGACACCCACCGGGGAGCTGTTTTTT
TRBV5-1	TRBJ1-4	TRBD1	-	CASSRGQGMSNEKLFF	TGCGCCAGCAGCAGGGGACAGGGGATGTCTAATGAAAAACTGTTTTTT
TRBV28	TRBJ2-7	TRBD2	-	CASRTTSGRLDEQYF	TGTGCCAGCAGAACAACTAGCGGGAGATTGGACGAGCAGTACTTC
TRBV4-2	TRBJ2-2	TRBD2	-	CASTDRWFELAGAPSGELFF	TGTGCCAGCACCGACAGGTGGTTTGAACTAGCGGGAGCCCCTAGCGGGGAGCTGTTTTTT
TRBV5-4	TRBJ1-2	TRBD1	-	CASSLGGQGFNYGYTF	TGTGCCAGCAGCTTGGGCGGACAGGGCTTTAACTATGGCTACACCTTC
TRBV6-6	TRBJ1-2	TRBD1	-	CASTPHRDRRYGYTF	TGTGCCAGCACCCCCCACCGGGACAGAAGATATGGCTACACCTTC
TRBV4-1	TRBJ2-6	TRBD2	-	CASKQLAVVSSGANVLTF	TGCGCCAGCAAACAGCTAGCGGTCGTGAGCTCTGGGGCCAACGTCCTGACTTTC
TRBV5-1	TRBJ2-7	TRBD2	-	CASSLANFRTSGYEQYF	TGCGCCAGCAGCTTGGCCAACTTCCGGACTAGCGGCTACGAGCAGTACTTC
TRBV6-6	TRBJ2-7	TRBD2	-	CASSYSSGRPYEQYF	TGTGCCAGCAGTTACTCTAGCGGGAGACCCTACGAGCAGTACTTC
TRBV14	TRBJ2-3	-	-	CASSHHWEIDTQYF	TGTGCCAGCAGCCACCACTGGGAGATAGATACGCAGTATTTT
TRBV2	TRBJ1-5	TRBD1	-	CASHQGANNQPQHF	TGTGCCAGCCATCAGGGGGCGAATAATCAGCCCCAGCATTTT
TRBV4-2	TRBJ1-3	-	-	CASSQVSDHLSGNTIYF	TGTGCCAGCAGCCAAGTCTCGGACCACCTCTCTGGAAACACCATATATTTT
TRBV19	TRBJ2-7	-	few	CASSIVLSDAYEQYF	TGTGCCAGTAGTATAGTCCTATCCGATGCCTACGAGCAGTACTTC
TRBV29-1	TRBJ2-1	-	-	CTVASTYNEQFF	TGCACCGTAGCGTCAACCTACAATGAGCAGTTCTTC
TRBV6-5	TRBJ1-2	-	-	CASSYSRPGRGYGYTF	TGTGCCAGCAGTTACTCTCGGCCAGGGCGCGGCTATGGCTACACCTTC
TRBV11-2	TRBJ2-1	-	-	CASSLERGSGNEQFF	TGTGCCAGCAGCTTAGAACGGGGGTCCGGCAATGAGCAGTTCTTC
TRBV6-1	TRBJ2-7	TRBD1	-	CASSGTRGTGDEQYF	TGTGCCAGCAGTGGAACCCGAGGGACAGGCGACGAGCAGTACTTC
TRBV4-1	TRBJ2-1	-	-	CASSQDGASRYNEQFF	TGCGCCAGCAGCCAAGACGGAGCTAGCAGATACAATGAGCAGTTCTTC
TRBV27	TRBJ2-7	TRBD1	-	CASSLWGTGVLEQYF	TGTGCCAGCAGTTTATGGGGGACAGGGGTGTTAGAGCAGTACTTC
TRBV5-4	TRBJ1-2	TRBD1	-	CASSLDRGVVGYTF	TGTGCCAGCAGCTTAGACAGGGGTGTGGTTGGCTACACCTTC
TRBV5-1	TRBJ2-1	-	-	CASSLGVGWNNEQFF	TGCGCCAGCAGCTTGGGAGTAGGGTGGAACAATGAGCAGTTCTTC
TRBV27	TRBJ1-2	-	few	CASSRNILSDKNYGYTF	TGTGCCAGCAGTCGGAACATATTATCGGACAAGAACTATGGCTACACCTTC
TRBV9	TRBJ2-2	TRBD2	-	CASSRGRAGELFF	TGTGCCAGCAGCCGGGGGAGGGCCGGGGAGCTGTTTTTT
TRBV4-2	TRBJ2-5	-	-	CASSQEARLQYQETQYF	TGTGCCAGCAGCCAAGAAGCTCGACTACAGTACCAAGAGACCCAGTACTTC
TRBV5-6	TRBJ2-5	TRBD2	once	CASSLERRLANLAQYF	TGTGCCAGCAGCTTAGAGAGGAGACTAGCAAACTTGGCCCAGTACTTC